This is a list of T cell receptor beta chains from one sample in a study of neoadjuvant anti-PD-1 for oral cavity cancer. TCRdb keeps only in-frame clones here, not all; method: immunoSEQ multiplex PCR. The data contain around 81,000 clones, less than 85% of them singletons. The sequenced sample was PBMCs, obtained before nivolumab (anti-PD-1) treatment. These receptors all come from a person aged 35-79 years with oral cavity squamous cell carcinoma. Each CDR3 is given with its conserved first and last residue. A D gene is named only where the DNA matches it firmly. Size values are once, few and many counts, or a class for expanded clones, and some rows have none.

NA TRBJ2-1 once TRBV7-9 TGTGCCAGCAGCCTCAGATTAGCAGAAAGAGGCGATGAGCAGTTCTTC CASSLRLAERGDEQFF
TRBD2 TRBJ2-3 NA TRBV19 TGTGCCAGTAGTGCCCGACTAGCGGGAGCGGGAGATACGCAGTATTTT CASSARLAGAGDTQYF
NA TRBJ1-2 once TRBV6-6 TGTGCCAGCAGTTACTCCAGATCCTATGGCTACACCTTC CASSYSRSYGYTF
NA TRBJ1-2 few TRBV19 TGTGCCAGTAGTATCGGGGGTCATGGCTACACCTTC CASSIGGHGYTF
NA TRBJ2-4 NA TRBV10-2 TGCGCCAGCAGTGAGAATCGCGGTAAAAACATTCAGTACTTC CASSENRGKNIQYF
TRBD2 TRBJ2-7 NA TRBV6-5 TGTGCCAGCAGCCAAGCGGGACCCGGGACCTACGAGCAGTACTTC CASSQAGPGTYEQYF
NA TRBJ2-1 NA TRBV2 TGTGCCAGCAGCACTAGAATCCATCCCAATGAGCAGTTCTTC CASSTRIHPNEQFF
TRBD1 TRBJ1-1 once TRBV7-2 TGTGCCAGCAGCTTCAAGACAGGGTTCACTGAAGCTTTCTTT CASSFKTGFTEAFF
TRBD2 TRBJ2-3 NA TRBV5-5 TGTGCCAGCAGCCGGGGGGCTAGCGGGTTCGGAGATACGCAGTATTTT CASSRGASGFGDTQYF
NA TRBJ1-1 NA TRBV30 TGTGCCTGGTTTGCGAGGAGCACTGAAGCTTTCTTT CAWFARSTEAFF
TRBD1 TRBJ1-1 NA TRBV25-1 TGTGCCAGCAGTGAAAAGGCTAACAGGGGGCGCGGTGAAGCTTTCTTT CASSEKANRGRGEAFF
NA TRBJ2-7 NA TRBV15 TGTGCCACCAGCAGAGATCGAGCGCTTTCCTACGAGCAGTACTTC CATSRDRALSYEQYF
TRBD2 TRBJ2-5 NA TRBV2 TGTGCCAGCAGAATAGGGAGGGTCCAAGAGACCCAGTACTTC CASRIGRVQETQYF
NA TRBJ2-7 once TRBV5-6 TGTGCCAGCAGCTTGGCCAGCTACGAGCAGTACTTC CASSLASYEQYF
TRBD1 TRBJ1-5 few TRBV28 TGTGCCAGCATAACAGGGGGTTCCCAGCCCCAGCATTTT CASITGGSQPQHF
NA TRBJ1-5 NA TRBV6-6 TGTGCCAGCAGTTACTCAGACAGATTTAGCAATCAGCCCCAGCATTTT CASSYSDRFSNQPQHF
NA TRBJ1-5 few TRBV19 TGTGCCAGTAGTATGGGAGGGATCGATCAGCCCCAGCATTTT CASSMGGIDQPQHF
NA TRBJ1-2 NA TRBV25-1 TGTGCCAGCAGTGTAAACGGTCCGGGCTACACCTTC CASSVNGPGYTF
TRBD2 TRBJ2-1 NA TRBV6-4 TGTGCCAGCAGTGGCAGAAGCGGGATATCTCTCAATGAGCAGTTCTTC CASSGRSGISLNEQFF
TRBD2 TRBJ2-5 once TRBV2 TGTGCCAGCAGGGGGACTAGCGGGAGGGCCCAAGAGACCCAGTACTTC CASRGTSGRAQETQYF
NA TRBJ2-4 NA TRBV7-8 TGTGCCAGCAGCTTATCGCTCCTGGGCATTCAGTACTTC CASSLSLLGIQYF
NA TRBJ2-7 once TRBV6-1 TGTGCCAGCAGTGAAACAGGGTTGGGATACGAGCAGTACTTC CASSETGLGYEQYF
NA TRBJ1-4 NA TRBV6-5 TGTGCCAGCAGTTACTACTTCCAGGGTGAAAAACTGTTTTTT CASSYYFQGEKLFF
NA TRBJ1-5 NA TRBV27 TGTGCCAGCAGCTCTTACTGGGGCCGTGGGTTGGATCAGCCCCAGCATTTT CASSSYWGRGLDQPQHF
NA TRBJ2-7 NA TRBV7-8 TGTGCCAGCAGCCGTGACCCGGTGGACAAGTCCTACGAGCAGTACTTC CASSRDPVDKSYEQYF
NA TRBJ2-7 NA TRBV30 TGTGCCTCCAATAGCCAGGAAAACTCCTACGAGCAGTACTTC CASNSQENSYEQYF
TRBD1 TRBJ1-5 NA TRBV10-3 TGTGCCATCAGTAAAGGGACAGGGGGCGGAAAATATAGCAATCAGCCCCAGCATTTT CAISKGTGGGKYSNQPQHF
TRBD1 TRBJ1-1 NA TRBV9 TGTGCCAGCAGCCTAACCGGGGAGGGGGCGCTTAGCACTGAAGCTTTCTTT CASSLTGEGALSTEAFF
NA TRBJ2-7 NA TRBV2 TGTGCCAGCAGTGGACCGACCCTAAATTCCTACGAGCAGTACTTC CASSGPTLNSYEQYF
TRBD2 TRBJ2-1 NA TRBV19 TGTGCCAGTAGTCAATCGGGAGGACCCTACAATGAGCAGTTCTTC CASSQSGGPYNEQFF
NA TRBJ2-7 NA TRBV4-2 TGTGCCAGCAGCCAAGACCCAGGTGTCAGGGAAAAGCAGTACTTC CASSQDPGVREKQYF
NA TRBJ1-1 NA TRBV6-1 TGTGCCAGCAGTGATTTCAGAGGACCGACGATGAACACTGAAGCTTTCTTT CASSDFRGPTMNTEAFF
NA TRBJ2-4 once TRBV25-1 TGTGCCAGCAGTGAGCCTCCTAGAGAGGGCCAGTCAAACATTCAGTACTTC CASSEPPREGQSNIQYF
NA TRBJ2-1 NA TRBV20-1 TGCAGTGCTAGAGAGGAAAAGCAGTTCTTC CSAREEKQFF
NA TRBJ2-7 NA TRBV7-6 TGTGCCAGCAGCTTAGTAGGGGACGCTGCCTACGAGCAGTACTTC CASSLVGDAAYEQYF
NA TRBJ2-7 NA TRBV27 TGTGCCAGCAGTTTATCGTACGGAAGCTACGAGCAGTACTTC CASSLSYGSYEQYF
NA TRBJ1-1 few TRBV5-1 TGCGCCAGCAGCGTATCCTCTGGGAACACTGAAGCTTTCTTT CASSVSSGNTEAFF
TRBD2 TRBJ2-1 NA TRBV4-2 TGTGCCAGCAGCCGAGCGGGGGAGCAGTTCTTC CASSRAGEQFF
NA TRBJ1-1 once TRBV5-1 TGCGCCAGCATCCCAAACCCCAGCTACGGCCAGAACACTGAAGCTTTCTTT CASIPNPSYGQNTEAFF
TRBD1 TRBJ2-7 NA TRBV6-5 TGTGCCAGCAGTTACGGGACAGGGGGCCTGGAGCAGTACTTC CASSYGTGGLEQYF
NA TRBJ1-1 NA TRBV10-1 TGCGCCAGCAAAGGGTTCGGCACTGAAGCTTTCTTT CASKGFGTEAFF
NA TRBJ2-3 few TRBV10-2 TGCGCCACCGCCGGGACGCAGGCGGATACGCAGTATTTT CATAGTQADTQYF